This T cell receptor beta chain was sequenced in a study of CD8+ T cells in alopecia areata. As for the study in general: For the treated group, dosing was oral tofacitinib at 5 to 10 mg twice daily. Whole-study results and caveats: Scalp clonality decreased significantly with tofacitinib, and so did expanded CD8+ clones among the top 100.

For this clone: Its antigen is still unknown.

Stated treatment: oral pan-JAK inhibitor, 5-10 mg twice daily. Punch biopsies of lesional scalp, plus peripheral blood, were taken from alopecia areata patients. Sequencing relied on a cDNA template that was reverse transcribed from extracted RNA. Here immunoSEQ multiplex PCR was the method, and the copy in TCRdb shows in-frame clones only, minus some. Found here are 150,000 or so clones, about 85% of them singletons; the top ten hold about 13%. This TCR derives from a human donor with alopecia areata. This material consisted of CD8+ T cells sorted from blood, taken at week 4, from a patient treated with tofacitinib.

This CDR3 is CASSLSRLDSKNIQYF. The CDR3 region has the DNA TGTGCCAGCAGCTTAAGCCGACTAGATTCCAAAAACATTCAGTACTTC. This chain connects TRBV7-3 to TRBJ2-4, with a weak D call TRBD2 (6 bases). V lost 1 base and J 2 bases, leaving 12 bases between the germline ends. From germline, CDR1 is SGHTA and CDR2 FQGTGA. The length of the CDR3 is 16 residues.